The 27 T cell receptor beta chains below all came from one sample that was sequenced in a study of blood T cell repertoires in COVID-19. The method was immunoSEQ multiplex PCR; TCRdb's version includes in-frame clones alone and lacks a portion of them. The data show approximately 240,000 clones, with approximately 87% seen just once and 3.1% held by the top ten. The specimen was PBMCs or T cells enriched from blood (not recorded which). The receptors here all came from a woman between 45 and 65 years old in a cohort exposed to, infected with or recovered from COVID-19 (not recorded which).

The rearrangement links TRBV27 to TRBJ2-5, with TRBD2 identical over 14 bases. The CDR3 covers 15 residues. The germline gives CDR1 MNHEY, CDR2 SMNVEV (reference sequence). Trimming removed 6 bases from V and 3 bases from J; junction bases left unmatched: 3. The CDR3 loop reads CASRPTSGGEETQYF. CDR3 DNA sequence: TGTGCCAGCAGGCCGACTAGCGGGGGGGAAGAGACCCAGTACTTC.

DNA of the CDR3: TGTGCCAGCAGCTTAGCCAGGAACGCAAATGAAAAACTGTTTTTT. Translation gives CASSLARNANEKLFF. The rearrangement uses TRBV7-2 and TRBJ1-4; unclear D gene. CDR3 size: 15 residues. Germline CDR1 and CDR2: SGHTA and FQGNSA. Trimming left V 0 bases short and J 5 bases short, with 10 bases between.

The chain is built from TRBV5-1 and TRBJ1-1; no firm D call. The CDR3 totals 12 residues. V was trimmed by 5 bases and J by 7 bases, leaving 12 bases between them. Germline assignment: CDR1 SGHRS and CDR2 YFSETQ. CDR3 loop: CASRREADEAFF. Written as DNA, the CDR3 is TGCGCCAGCAGACGAGAGGCAGATGAAGCTTTCTTT.

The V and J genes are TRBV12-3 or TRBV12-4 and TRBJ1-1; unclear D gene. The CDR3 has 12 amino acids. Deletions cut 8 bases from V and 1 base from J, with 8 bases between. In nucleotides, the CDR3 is TGTGCCAGCCTGAAACAGAACACTGAAGCTTTCTTT. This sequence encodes CASLKQNTEAFF.

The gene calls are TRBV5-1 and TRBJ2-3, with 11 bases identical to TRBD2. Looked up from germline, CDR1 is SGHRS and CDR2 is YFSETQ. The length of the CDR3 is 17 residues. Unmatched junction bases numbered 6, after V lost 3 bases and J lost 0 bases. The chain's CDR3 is CASSWYGTSGSTDTQYF. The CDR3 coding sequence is TGCGCCAGCAGCTGGTACGGGACTAGCGGTAGCACAGATACGCAGTATTTT.

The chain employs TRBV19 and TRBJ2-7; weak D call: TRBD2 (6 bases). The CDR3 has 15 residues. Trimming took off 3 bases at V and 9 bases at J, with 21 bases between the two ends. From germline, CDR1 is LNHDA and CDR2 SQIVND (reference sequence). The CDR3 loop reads CASSMGERLVDRQYF. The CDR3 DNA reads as TGTGCCAGTAGTATGGGGGAACGACTAGTTGATCGGCAGTACTTC.

The CDR3 spells CASSRLGGADGYTF. CDR3 DNA: TGTGCCAGCAGCCGCTTGGGGGGAGCGGATGGCTACACCTTC. The rearrangement uses TRBV14 and TRBJ1-2, with D perhaps matching TRBD1 (5 bases). Germline assignment: CDR1 SGHDN and CDR2 FVKESK. V dropped 4 bases and J dropped 6 bases, with 15 bases sitting between them. The CDR3 runs to 14 residues.

This CDR3 reads CSASVRRGGTDTQYF. The CDR3 coding sequence is TGCAGTGCTAGTGTCAGGCGGGGCGGCACAGATACGCAGTATTTT. The chain recombines TRBV20-1 with TRBJ2-3; D is perhaps TRBD2 (6 bases). Germline CDR1 DFQATT, CDR2 SNEGSKA (reference sequence). Trimming removed 3 bases from V and 1 base from J, with 14 bases in between. The length of the CDR3 is 15 residues.

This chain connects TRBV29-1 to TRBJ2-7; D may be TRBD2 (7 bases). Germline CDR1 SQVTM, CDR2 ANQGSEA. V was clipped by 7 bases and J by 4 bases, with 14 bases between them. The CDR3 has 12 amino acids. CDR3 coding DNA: TGCAGCGCCCGGGGGGCATTATACGAGCAGTACTTC. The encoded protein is CSARGALYEQYF.

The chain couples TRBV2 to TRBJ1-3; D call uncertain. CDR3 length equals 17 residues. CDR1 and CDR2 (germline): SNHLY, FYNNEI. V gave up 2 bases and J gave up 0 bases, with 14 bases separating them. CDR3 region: CASSETVAASSGNTIYF. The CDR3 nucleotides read TGTGCCAGCAGTGAAACGGTAGCGGCGAGCTCTGGAAACACCATATATTTT.

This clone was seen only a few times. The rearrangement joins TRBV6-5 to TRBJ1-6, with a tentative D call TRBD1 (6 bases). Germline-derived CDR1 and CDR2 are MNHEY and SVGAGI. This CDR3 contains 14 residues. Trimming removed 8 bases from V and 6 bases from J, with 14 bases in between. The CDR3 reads CASGTRSFNSPLHF. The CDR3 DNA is TGTGCCAGCGGGACAAGGAGTTTTAATTCACCCCTCCACTTT.

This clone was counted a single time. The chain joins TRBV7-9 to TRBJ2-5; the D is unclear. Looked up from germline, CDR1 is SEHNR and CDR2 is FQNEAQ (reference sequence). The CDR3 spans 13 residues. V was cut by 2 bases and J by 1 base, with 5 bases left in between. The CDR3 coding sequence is TGTGCCAGCAGCTTATCGGGCCAAGAGACCCAGTACTTC. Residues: CASSLSGQETQYF.

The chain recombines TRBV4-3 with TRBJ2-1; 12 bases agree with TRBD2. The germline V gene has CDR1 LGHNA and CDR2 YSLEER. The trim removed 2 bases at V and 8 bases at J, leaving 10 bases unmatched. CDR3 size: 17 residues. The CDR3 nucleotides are TGCGCCAGCAGCCAACCCCATTCTAGCGGGGGGGCCTATGAGCAGTTCTTC. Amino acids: CASSQPHSSGGAYEQFF.

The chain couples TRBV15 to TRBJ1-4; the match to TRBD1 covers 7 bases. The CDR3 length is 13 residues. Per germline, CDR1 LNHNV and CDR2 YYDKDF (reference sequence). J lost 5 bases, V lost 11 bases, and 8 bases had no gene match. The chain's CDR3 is CAAGTEQNEKLFF. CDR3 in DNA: TGTGCCGCAGGGACAGAACAAAATGAAAAACTGTTTTTT. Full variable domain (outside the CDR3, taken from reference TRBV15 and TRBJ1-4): DAMVIQNPRYQVTQFGKPVTLSCSQTLNHNVMYWYQQKSSQAPKLLFHYYDKDFNNEADTPDNFQSRRPNTSFCFLDIRSPGLGDTAMYLCAAGTEQNEKLFFGSGTQLSVL.

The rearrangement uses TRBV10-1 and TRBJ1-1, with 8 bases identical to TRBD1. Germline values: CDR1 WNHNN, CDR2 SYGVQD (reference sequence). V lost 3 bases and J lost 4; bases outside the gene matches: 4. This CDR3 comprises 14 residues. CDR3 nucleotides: TGCGCCAGCAGTGATGACAGGGGCACCACTGAAGCTTTCTTT. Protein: CASSDDRGTTEAFF.

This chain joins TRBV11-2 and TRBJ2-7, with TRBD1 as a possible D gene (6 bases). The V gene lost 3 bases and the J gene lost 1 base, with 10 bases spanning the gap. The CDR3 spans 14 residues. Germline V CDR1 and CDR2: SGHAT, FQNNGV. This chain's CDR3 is CASSFQGISYEQYF. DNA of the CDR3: TGTGCCAGCAGCTTTCAGGGGATTTCCTACGAGCAGTACTTC.

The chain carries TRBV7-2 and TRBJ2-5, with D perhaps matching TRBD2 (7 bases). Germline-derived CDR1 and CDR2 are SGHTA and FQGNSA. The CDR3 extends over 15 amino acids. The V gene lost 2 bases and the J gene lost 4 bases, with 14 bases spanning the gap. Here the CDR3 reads CASSLRGGGAETQYF. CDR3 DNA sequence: TGTGCCAGCAGCTTAAGGGGGGGCGGGGCAGAGACCCAGTACTTC.

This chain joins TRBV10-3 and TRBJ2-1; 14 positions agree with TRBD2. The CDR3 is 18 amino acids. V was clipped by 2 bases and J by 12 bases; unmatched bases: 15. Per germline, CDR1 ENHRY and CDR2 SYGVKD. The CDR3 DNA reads TGTGCCATCAGTGAGGGACTAGCGGGGGGTTCCATATTAGCCAGGCAGTTCTTC. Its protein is CAISEGLAGGSILARQFF.

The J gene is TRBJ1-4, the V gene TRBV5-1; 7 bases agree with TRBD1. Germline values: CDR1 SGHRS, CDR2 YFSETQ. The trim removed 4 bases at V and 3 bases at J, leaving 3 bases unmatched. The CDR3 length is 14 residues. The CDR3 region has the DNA TGCGCCAGCAGCCCCGGGACAGCTAATGAAAAACTGTTTTTT. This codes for CASSPGTANEKLFF.

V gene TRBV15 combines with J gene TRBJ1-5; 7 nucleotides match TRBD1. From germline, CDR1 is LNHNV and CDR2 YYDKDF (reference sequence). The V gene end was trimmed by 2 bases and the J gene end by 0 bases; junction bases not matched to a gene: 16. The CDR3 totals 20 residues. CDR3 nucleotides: TGTGCCACCAGCAGACCTGGGCGGGGACAGTTGAATAATAGCAATCAGCCCCAGCATTTT. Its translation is CATSRPGRGQLNNSNQPQHF.

CDR3 coding DNA: TGCGCCAGCAGCCAAGAATCAGAGGCTGGAAACACCATATATTTT. It yields the protein CASSQESEAGNTIYF. The V gene is TRBV4-3, the J gene TRBJ1-3, with no clear D. Between the trimmed V and J ends, which lost 0 bases and 2 bases, there was a span of 8 bases. Germline CDR1 and CDR2: LGHNA and YSLEER. This CDR3 region has 15 residues.

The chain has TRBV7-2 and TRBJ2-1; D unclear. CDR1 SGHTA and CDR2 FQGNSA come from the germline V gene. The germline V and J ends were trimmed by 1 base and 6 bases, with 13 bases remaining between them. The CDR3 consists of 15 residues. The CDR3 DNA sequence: TGTGCCAGCAGCTTAGTTCTCGGGTCGGGCAATGAGCAGTTCTTC. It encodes CASSLVLGSGNEQFF.

As DNA, the CDR3 is TGTGCCAGTAGTATTGGACAGGGGGCATCTGAAGCTTTCTTT. It yields the protein CASSIGQGASEAFF. This sequence joins TRBV19 and TRBJ1-1; 11 nucleotides match TRBD1. Germline CDR1 LNHDA, CDR2 SQIVND (reference sequence). V dropped 3 bases and J dropped 6; count of bases not matched to a gene: 3. The CDR3 contains 14 residues.

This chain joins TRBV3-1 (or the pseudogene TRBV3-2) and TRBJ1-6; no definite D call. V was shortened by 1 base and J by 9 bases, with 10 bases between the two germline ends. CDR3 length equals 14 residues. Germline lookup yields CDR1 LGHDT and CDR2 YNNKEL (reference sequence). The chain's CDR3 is CASSQGGKGSPLHF. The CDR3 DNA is TGTGCCAGCAGCCAAGGAGGGAAGGGTTCACCCCTCCACTTT.

The CDR3 DNA sequence: TGTGCCAGCAGCTTAGGACGACTGAAAGAGACCCAGTACTTC. Translated: CASSLGRLKETQYF. The V gene is TRBV11-1, the J gene TRBJ2-5, with D uncertain. CDR1 and CDR2 (germline): SGHAT, FQDESV (reference sequence). The CDR3 covers 14 residues. The V end lost 1 base, the J end lost 3 bases, and 9 bases lay between the germline ends.

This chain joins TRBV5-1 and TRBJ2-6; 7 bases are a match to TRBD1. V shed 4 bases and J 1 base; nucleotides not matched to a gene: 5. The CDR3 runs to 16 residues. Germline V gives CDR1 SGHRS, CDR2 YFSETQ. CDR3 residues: CASSAQGQSGANVLTF. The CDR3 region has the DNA TGCGCCAGCAGCGCCCAGGGACAGTCTGGGGCCAACGTCCTGACTTTC.

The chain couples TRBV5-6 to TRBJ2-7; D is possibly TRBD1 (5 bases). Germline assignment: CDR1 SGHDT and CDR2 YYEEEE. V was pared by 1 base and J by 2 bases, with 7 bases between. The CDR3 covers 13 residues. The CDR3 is CASSLKGAYEQYF. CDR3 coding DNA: TGTGCCAGCAGCTTGAAAGGGGCCTACGAGCAGTACTTC.